Following are 21 T cell receptor beta chains from one sample sequenced in a study of blood T cell repertoires in COVID-19. The data were produced by immunoSEQ multiplex PCR, yet TCRdb's version contains in-frame clones alone and is incomplete. The sample contains about 150,000 clones, 85% to 90% of which appear only once. The sample taken for sequencing was PBMCs or T cells enriched from blood (not recorded which). These TCRs come from a woman aged 30 to 39 with acute COVID-19.

The chain uses TRBV6-1 and TRBJ2-7; perhaps TRBD2 as D (5 bases). This CDR3 has 14 amino acids. Germline CDR1 reads MNHNS; CDR2 reads SASEGT. Trimming left V 3 bases short and J 3 bases short, with 12 bases between. The CDR3 is CASSDAPGNYEQYF. The CDR3 coding sequence is TGTGCCAGCAGTGATGCACCGGGGAACTACGAGCAGTACTTC.

The chain carries TRBV5-1 and TRBJ1-1; D might be TRBD1 (6 bases). CDR1 is SGHRS, CDR2 YFSETQ, per germline. The CDR3 is made up of 14 amino acids. With 1 base removed from V and 5 bases from J, the gap between germline ends came to 12 bases. The CDR3 here is CASSLITGSTEAFF. DNA of the CDR3: TGCGCCAGCAGCTTGATCACAGGGAGTACTGAAGCTTTCTTT.

The chain uses TRBV28 and TRBJ1-3; TRBD1 is a possible D gene (5 bases). Trimming stripped 1 base from V and 2 bases from J, with 9 bases between. The CDR3 loop spans 15 amino acids. The germline CDR1 and CDR2 sequences are MDHEN and SYDVKM. CDR3 sequence reads: CASSLSQGPGNTIYF. CDR3 in DNA: TGTGCCAGCAGTTTATCCCAGGGTCCTGGAAACACCATATATTTT.

V usage is TRBV28 and J usage is TRBJ1-5, with 9 nucleotides matching TRBD1. This CDR3 is 16 amino acids long. The V gene end was trimmed by 3 bases and the J gene end by 2 bases; junction bases not matched to a gene: 5. The germline CDR1 and CDR2 sequences are MDHEN and SYDVKM. In DNA, the CDR3 is TGTGCCAGCAGTTTGGCGGGACAGGGCGGCAATCAGCCCCAGCATTTT. Translating gives CASSLAGQGGNQPQHF.

The chain links TRBV28 to TRBJ2-7; unclear D gene. Germline CDR1 is MDHEN and CDR2 is SYDVKM. The CDR3 contains 13 residues. Between the trimmed V and J ends, which lost 5 bases and 5 bases, there was a span of 13 bases. CDR3 loop: CASSDSVGNEQYF. CDR3 in DNA: TGTGCCAGCAGTGACTCAGTTGGAAACGAGCAGTACTTC.

The chain couples TRBV7-8 to TRBJ1-3; 7 positions agree with TRBD1. CDR1 and CDR2 (germline): SGHVS, FQNEAQ. Trimming removed 5 bases from V and 3 bases from J; junction bases left unmatched: 7. The CDR3 spans 15 residues. The CDR3 DNA reads as TGTGCCAGCAGCCCGCTCGGGACAGTTGGAAACACCATATATTTT. Its protein is CASSPLGTVGNTIYF.

The V gene is TRBV4-3, the J gene TRBJ1-3; D gene unclear. Germline CDR1 LGHNA, CDR2 YSLEER. The CDR3 runs 15 residues. With 2 bases removed from V and 1 base from J, the gap between germline ends came to 9 bases. The CDR3 region has the DNA TGCGCCAGCAGCCAAACATCGACTTCTGGAAACACCATATATTTT. Translation: CASSQTSTSGNTIYF.

The V call is TRBV7-2, the J call TRBJ2-3; 8 bases are a match to TRBD2. CDR1 is SGHTA, CDR2 FQGNSA, per germline. The CDR3 is 16 residues long. Unmatched junction bases numbered 8, after V lost 5 bases and J lost 1 base. CDR3 sequence: CASSHVTSDGTDTQYF. The CDR3 DNA follows: TGTGCCAGCAGCCACGTGACTAGCGATGGCACAGATACGCAGTATTTT.

The chain uses TRBV25-1 and TRBJ1-1, with D unclear. Between the trimmed V and J ends, which lost 1 base and 4 bases, there was a span of 16 bases. The germline V gene encodes CDR1 MGHDK and CDR2 SYGVNS. There are 16 residues in the CDR3. Written as DNA, the CDR3 is TGTGCCAGCAGTGAATTTAGCGAGGTTCACTCCACTGAAGCTTTCTTT. This translates into CASSEFSEVHSTEAFF. The entire variable domain, with the rest obtained from reference TRBV25-1 and TRBJ1-1, is as follows: EADIYQTPRYLVIGTGKKITLECSQTMGHDKMYWYQQDPGMELHLIHYSYGVNSTEKGDLSSESTVSRIRTEHFPLTLESARPSHTSQYLCASSEFSEVHSTEAFFGQGTRLTVV.

J is TRBJ2-7 and V is TRBV7-9, with 7 bases matching TRBD2. This CDR3 comprises 16 residues. V was pared by 1 base and J by 7 bases, with 13 bases of the junction left unmatched. Germline values: CDR1 SEHNR, CDR2 FQNEAQ (reference sequence). CDR3 bases: TGTGCCAGCAGCTTAGAAGGTCGCGGGAGTCGTGAAGAGCAGTACTTC. It encodes CASSLEGRGSREEQYF.

The rearrangement links TRBV7-2 to TRBJ2-1, with TRBD2 identical over 9 bases. CDR1 is SGHTA, CDR2 FQGNSA, per germline. CDR3 length: 17 amino acids. Losses at the gene ends were 0 bases for V and 2 bases for J; bases not matched to a gene: 5. CDR3 coding DNA: TGTGCCAGCAGCTTAGCGGCGGGAGGGCCGACCTACAATGAGCAGTTCTTC. Translation gives CASSLAAGGPTYNEQFF.

This sequence joins TRBV30 and TRBJ1-1, with D perhaps matching TRBD1 (5 bases). The CDR3 has 14 amino acids. V dropped 2 bases and J dropped 5 bases, with 15 bases sitting between them. Germline V gene data show CDR1 as GTSNPN and CDR2 as SVGIG (reference sequence). CDR3 amino acids: CAWSRLGGGTEAFF. The CDR3 nucleotides are TGTGCCTGGAGTCGGCTTGGGGGGGGGACTGAAGCTTTCTTT.

CDR3 bases: TGTGCCAGCAGTCTCGGACAGCGCCCCTCCTATAATTCACCCCTCCACTTT. It translates to CASSLGQRPSYNSPLHF. The chain couples TRBV27 to TRBJ1-6; tentatively, D is TRBD1 (6 bases). V gave up 5 bases and J gave up 0 bases, with 14 bases separating them. CDR1 and CDR2 from the germline V gene are MNHEY and SMNVEV (reference sequence). The CDR3 runs to 17 residues.

The chain is built from TRBV6-2 or TRBV6-3 and TRBJ2-7, with 7 positions matching TRBD1. Germline-derived CDR1 and CDR2 are MNHEY and SVGEGT. V shed 2 bases and J 3 bases; nucleotides not matched to a gene: 10. This CDR3 region has 16 residues. CDR3 sequence reads: CASSYHRDSSIYEQYF. The CDR3 DNA reads as TGTGCCAGCAGTTACCACCGGGACAGCTCAATCTACGAGCAGTACTTC.

The chain links TRBV9 to TRBJ1-6; 8 bases are shared with TRBD1. With 3 bases clipped from V and 7 bases from J, the junction kept 3 bases outside the gene matches. The germline gives CDR1 SGDLS, CDR2 YYNGEE. The CDR3 is 14 residues long. The CDR3 is CASSAGGENSPLHF. As DNA, the CDR3 is TGTGCCAGCAGCGCAGGGGGCGAGAATTCACCCCTCCACTTT.

J is TRBJ2-1 and V is TRBV4-1; no clear D. This CDR3 spans 16 amino acids. Germline assignment: CDR1 MGHRA and CDR2 YSYEKL. Trimming stripped 2 bases from V and 0 bases from J, with 11 bases between. CDR3 bases: TGCGCCAGCAGCCAAAAGACGTACAGCTCCTACAATGAGCAGTTCTTC. Its protein is CASSQKTYSSYNEQFF.

V and J are TRBV27 and TRBJ1-5; 8 bases map to TRBD1. Trimming removed 6 bases from V and 2 bases from J; junction bases left unmatched: 3. The germline V gene encodes CDR1 MNHEY and CDR2 SMNVEV (reference sequence). The CDR3 is 14 amino acids. The CDR3 coding sequence is TGTGCCAGCAGGGCGACAGGGGGCAATCAGCCCCAGCATTTT. Amino acid sequence: CASRATGGNQPQHF.

The V and J genes are TRBV6-6 and TRBJ1-2, with D tentatively TRBD1 (5 bases). The CDR3 runs to 16 residues. V gave up 0 bases and J gave up 4 bases, with 15 bases separating them. Germline V gene lookup returns CDR1 MNHNY and CDR2 SVGAGI (reference sequence). CDR3 sequence reads: CASSYSQTRGGYGYTF. The CDR3 bases are TGTGCCAGCAGTTACTCACAGACAAGGGGTGGCTATGGCTACACCTTC.

This clone was detected once. The chain combines TRBV9 with TRBJ2-5, with D possibly TRBD2 on 6 matching bases. Trimming took off 0 bases at V and 3 bases at J, with 6 bases between the two ends. This CDR3 spans 13 amino acids. CDR1 and CDR2 from the germline V gene are SGDLS and YYNGEE. The CDR3 sequence: CASSVAGEETQYF. CDR3 DNA: TGTGCCAGCAGCGTAGCGGGGGAAGAGACCCAGTACTTC.

The chain combines TRBV30 with TRBJ1-5, with 8 bases fitting TRBD1. This CDR3 has 16 amino acids. Trimming took 0 bases from V and 9 from J; bases not matched to a gene: 13. Germline V gene sequence: CDR1 GTSNPN, CDR2 SVGIG (reference sequence). The DNA for the CDR3 is TGTGCCTGGAGTGTCAGTCTCGGGACAGGCGGAGGGCCCCAGCATTTT. This gives the protein CAWSVSLGTGGGPQHF. The full variable domain, rest sourced from reference TRBV30 and TRBJ1-5, is SQTIHQWPATLVQPVGSPLSLECTVEGTSNPNLYWYRQAAGRGLQLLFYSVGIGQISSEVPQNLSASRPQDRQFILSSKKLLLSDSGFYLCAWSVSLGTGGGPQHFGDGTRLSIL.

This sequence joins TRBV19 and TRBJ2-1; TRBD1 matches at 9 bases. V lost 6 bases to trimming and J lost 0 bases; unmatched junction nucleotides: 3. Germline V gene lookup returns CDR1 LNHDA and CDR2 SQIVND (reference sequence). The CDR3 sequence is 15 residues long. In DNA, the CDR3 is TGTGCCAGTAGCTGGGGACAGGGCTCCTACAATGAGCAGTTCTTC. As protein: CASSWGQGSYNEQFF.